What follows describes a single TCR beta chain. The sample belongs to a study of blood T cell repertoires in COVID-19. Study-level background: T cells, B-cell-depleted T cells, or PBMCs supplied cDNA or gDNA.

Using immunoSEQ multiplex PCR, the repertoire was profiled, and TCRdb retains in-frame clones only, with some absent. The sample comprises almost 400,000 clones, roughly nine tenths of which are singletons, and 1.7% rests with the top ten. CDR1 and CDR2 from the germline V gene are SGHNT and YYREEE (reference sequence). V shed 4 bases and J 7 bases; nucleotides not matched to a gene: 6. This CDR3 spans 14 amino acids. The chain carries TRBV5-4 and TRBJ2-4; 9 nucleotides match TRBD1. The receptor's source is a woman under 40 who had recovered from COVID-19. The sequenced sample was PBMCs or T cells enriched from blood (not recorded which). The CDR3 region is CASSLPGQGNIQYF. The CDR3 coding sequence is TGTGCCAGCAGCCTACCGGGACAGGGTAACATTCAGTACTTC.